This is a list of T cell receptor beta chains from one sample in a study of T cell responses to AZD1222 COVID-19 vaccine. Using immunoSEQ multiplex PCR, the repertoire was profiled, and TCRdb retains in-frame clones only, with some absent. The profile shows some 120,000 clones, around 84% of them singletons. The input for sequencing was peripheral blood, taken on day 0 of AZD1222 vaccination. These receptors all stem from an adult in good health. The CDR3 runs from the conserved cysteine through the conserved F or W. A D gene is named only where the DNA matches it firmly. A clone size is listed for some rows: how often the clone was seen (once, few, many), or a class if it is expanded.

V gene	D gene	clone size	J gene	CDR3 length	CDR3 DNA	CDR3 protein
TRBV5-1	NA	NA	TRBJ1-2	14	TGCGCCAGCAGCACCGCACAGGGCGACTATGGCTACACCTTC	CASSTAQGDYGYTF
TRBV2	NA	NA	TRBJ2-2	15	TGTGCCAGCAGTGAGAAGCGACCGAACACCGGGGAGCTGTTTTTT	CASSEKRPNTGELFF
TRBV12-3/TRBV12-4	NA	NA	TRBJ1-5	13	TGTGCCAGCAGTTGGGGAACCGATCAGCCCCAGCATTTT	CASSWGTDQPQHF
TRBV6-5	TRBD2	NA	TRBJ2-7	15	TGTGCCAGCAAACAACTAGCGGGAGGGTCCTACGAGCAGTACTTC	CASKQLAGGSYEQYF
TRBV19	NA	once	TRBJ2-3	14	TGTGCCAGTAGTCAGGACCCAAGCACAGATACGCAGTATTTT	CASSQDPSTDTQYF
TRBV9	NA	NA	TRBJ1-5	14	TGTGCCAGCAGCGTAGGGGAGGGGTCGGCGCCCCAGCATTTT	CASSVGEGSAPQHF
TRBV11-2	NA	few	TRBJ2-3	16	TGTGCCAGCAGCTTACAACCGGGGAAAAAGGCAGATACGCAGTATTTT	CASSLQPGKKADTQYF
TRBV3-1/TRBV3-2	NA	NA	TRBJ1-1	14	TGTGCCAGCAGCCGCATGGACATGAACACTGAAGCTTTCTTT	CASSRMDMNTEAFF
TRBV16	TRBD1	NA	TRBJ1-1	17	TGTGCCAGCAGCCAATCCCCAGGGGGTGAATTTGGCACTGAAGCTTTCTTT	CASSQSPGGEFGTEAFF
TRBV7-2	TRBD2	NA	TRBJ2-5	18	TGTGCCAGCAGCTTATGGTTGGGGACTAGCGGGGGGGAGGAGACCCAGTACTTC	CASSLWLGTSGGEETQYF
TRBV6-2/TRBV6-3	TRBD2	few	TRBJ2-1	15	TGTGCCAGCAGTTACGTACTAGCGGGGAATTCTGAGCAGTTCTTC	CASSYVLAGNSEQFF
TRBV5-1	NA	NA	TRBJ2-7	15	TGCGCCAGCACCTTGGGCCGCAGGGATGGTTACGAGCAGTACTTC	CASTLGRRDGYEQYF
TRBV7-3	NA	NA	TRBJ2-1	13	TGTGCCAGCAGCTTAACCAGGGAAAACGAGCAGTTCTTC	CASSLTRENEQFF
TRBV18	NA	NA	TRBJ2-7	13	TGTGCCAGCTCACCAGGCAGCTCCTACGAGCAGTACTTC	CASSPGSSYEQYF
TRBV2	TRBD1	NA	TRBJ2-1	16	TGTGCCAGCAGTCCTAACTTGACAGGGGGGGACAATGAGCAGTTCTTC	CASSPNLTGGDNEQFF
TRBV10-3	NA	NA	TRBJ2-7	13	TGTGCCATCAGTGAGTCGTCGGATCGCGAGCAGTACTTC	CAISESSDREQYF
TRBV7-9	NA	NA	TRBJ2-7	12	TGTGCCAGCAGCCTAGACCCCTACGAGCAGTACTTC	CASSLDPYEQYF
TRBV21-1	NA	NA	TRBJ2-5	16	TGTGCCAGCAGCAACTCGACACGAGTCAACCAAGAGACCCAGTACTTC	CASSNSTRVNQETQYF
TRBV9	NA	NA	TRBJ1-5	15	TGTGCCAGCAGCGTAGACGGAAATCCCAATCAGCCCCAGCATTTT	CASSVDGNPNQPQHF
TRBV5-4	NA	NA	TRBJ2-7	17	TGTGCCAGCAGCTTGTACGTCGGGGAGCGGTTCTCCTACGAGCAGTACTTC	CASSLYVGERFSYEQYF
TRBV19	NA	NA	TRBJ2-6	17	TGTGCCAGTAGTATTCCGGGACGAATCTCTGGGGCCAACGTCCTGACTTTC	CASSIPGRISGANVLTF
TRBV5-1	NA	once	TRBJ1-1	13	TGCGCCAGCAGCTTGGGCTCTGGAGCTGAAGCTTTCTTT	CASSLGSGAEAFF
TRBV25-1	TRBD2	NA	TRBJ2-5	15	TGTGCCAGCAGGCAACTAGGGCTAGCGGAAGAGACCCAGTACTTC	CASRQLGLAEETQYF
TRBV30	NA	NA	TRBJ1-1	12	TGTGCCTGGGGTACAGGGCGTACTGAAGCTTTCTTT	CAWGTGRTEAFF
TRBV19	TRBD1	NA	TRBJ2-3	14	TGTGCCACTCGCCGGGACAGGGGCACAGATACGCAGTATTTT	CATRRDRGTDTQYF
TRBV5-1	NA	NA	TRBJ2-1	15	TGCGCCAGCAGCTTGTCTCGAAGCTCCTACAATGAGCAGTTCTTC	CASSLSRSSYNEQFF
TRBV24-1	NA	NA	TRBJ1-2	16	TGTGCCACCAGTGATCGAGACGTCCTTAATAACTATGGCTACACCTTC	CATSDRDVLNNYGYTF
TRBV6-5	NA	NA	TRBJ1-5	14	TGTGCCAGCAGATTGGACAGTAGCAATCAGCCCCAGCATTTT	CASRLDSSNQPQHF
TRBV9	TRBD1	NA	TRBJ1-5	14	TGTGCCAGCAGCGCGGACAGGGGAAATCAGCCCCAGCATTTT	CASSADRGNQPQHF
TRBV28	NA	once	TRBJ2-7	15	TGTGCCAGCAGTTTTGTGCTGGGGCGCGGTTACGAGCAGTACTTC	CASSFVLGRGYEQYF
TRBV6-1	NA	NA	TRBJ2-2	17	TGTGCCAGCAGTGAAGCGCATGTGACAATAAACACCGGGGAGCTGTTTTTT	CASSEAHVTINTGELFF
TRBV24-1	NA	NA	TRBJ1-4	13	TGTGCCACCAGTGAGCACGGGCGTGAGGAACTGTTTTTT	CATSEHGREELFF
TRBV19	TRBD1	NA	TRBJ1-3	16	TGTGCCAGTAGTATCCGTGGACAGGGATCTGGAAACACCATATATTTT	CASSIRGQGSGNTIYF
TRBV9	NA	NA	TRBJ2-1	11	TGTGCCAGCAGCGTAGAAAAGGAGCAGTTCTTC	CASSVEKEQFF
TRBV4-2	NA	NA	TRBJ1-5	14	TGTGCCAGCAGCCACCGTTCGAGGGGACAGCCCCAGCATTTT	CASSHRSRGQPQHF
TRBV5-1	NA	NA	TRBJ2-5	13	TGCGCCAGCAGCCGAGGACAAGAGGAGACCCAGTACTTC	CASSRGQEETQYF
TRBV5-4	TRBD1	NA	TRBJ1-1	17	TGTGCCAGCAGCCGGGCTGGGACAGGGTCCTTTTTTGCTGAAGCTTTCTTT	CASSRAGTGSFFAEAFF
TRBV6-2/TRBV6-3	TRBD2	NA	TRBJ2-1	16	TGTGCCAGCAGTGGGACTAGCGGGGGGGTCTACAATGAGCAGTTCTTC	CASSGTSGGVYNEQFF
TRBV18	NA	once	TRBJ1-1	16	TGTGCCAGCTCACCACAGGGCCGGAAGCTGAACACTGAAGCTTTCTTT	CASSPQGRKLNTEAFF
TRBV27	NA	NA	TRBJ2-5	15	TGTGCCAGCAGTTTATCGGGCAGGGTAGGGGAGACCCAGTACTTC	CASSLSGRVGETQYF